One sample yielded the 14 T cell receptor beta chains listed below, sequenced in a study of blood T cell repertoires in COVID-19. The repertoire was sequenced with immunoSEQ multiplex PCR; TCRdb's copy has only in-frame clones and lacks some. The sample lists about 220,000 clones, around 89% occurring once. The source material was PBMCs or T cells enriched from blood (not recorded which). Receptors were obtained from a woman under 30 in a cohort exposed to, infected with or recovered from COVID-19 (not recorded which).

This chain links TRBV19 with TRBJ2-5; 7 bases agree with TRBD2. Germline assignment: CDR1 LNHDA and CDR2 SQIVND (reference sequence). The CDR3 spans 17 residues. V dropped 1 base and J dropped 5; count of bases not matched to a gene: 13. CDR3 DNA sequence: TGTGCCAGTAGTATAGGCTTACTAGCGTCGCCTGGGGAGACCCAGTACTTC. The encoded protein is CASSIGLLASPGETQYF.

This rearrangement joins TRBV7-9 to TRBJ2-7; D perhaps matches TRBD2 (6 bases). This CDR3 contains 15 residues. Germline CDR1 SEHNR, CDR2 FQNEAQ (reference sequence). V was pared by 5 bases and J by 1 base, with 15 bases between. The CDR3 reads CASSPWGLASYEQYF. CDR3 nucleotide sequence: TGTGCCAGCAGCCCGTGGGGACTTGCTTCCTACGAGCAGTACTTC.

The genes are TRBV5-1 and TRBJ1-1, with a tentative D call TRBD1 (5 bases). Trimming stripped 3 bases from V and 6 bases from J, with 12 bases between. The germline CDR1 and CDR2 sequences are SGHRS and YFSETQ. The CDR3 runs to 13 residues. The DNA of the CDR3 is TGCGCCAGCAGCTCGACACCGGGGGCTGAAGCTTTCTTT. Encoded protein: CASSSTPGAEAFF.

The V and J genes are TRBV10-3 and TRBJ1-5; the D is unclear. The CDR3 runs 13 residues. V gave up 0 bases and J gave up 5 bases, with 5 bases separating them. Germline CDR1 and CDR2: ENHRY and SYGVKD. CDR3 residues: CAISESTDQPQHF. For the CDR3, the DNA is TGTGCCATCAGTGAGTCAACAGATCAGCCCCAGCATTTT.

This clone has a handful of counts. The CDR3, as DNA: TGTGCCACCAGTGAGGGCAGGGACTCCTCTGGAAACACCATATATTTT. It encodes CATSEGRDSSGNTIYF. The gene calls are TRBV24-1 and TRBJ1-3; D is possibly TRBD1 (5 bases). CDR1 and CDR2 from the germline V gene are KGHDR and SFDVKD. V lost 4 bases to trimming and J lost 0 bases, with 12 bases between them. The CDR3 runs 16 residues.

The V and J genes are TRBV19 and TRBJ1-2, with 7 nucleotides matching TRBD1. The CDR3 runs 12 residues. Looked up from germline, CDR1 is LNHDA and CDR2 is SQIVND (reference sequence). The J segment lost 4 bases and the V segment lost 8 bases, leaving 4 bases of the junction unmatched. DNA of the CDR3: TGTGCCAGTCGGGACAGCCTCTATGGCTACACCTTC. It codes for CASRDSLYGYTF.

V and J are TRBV10-3 and TRBJ2-1; 10 bases fit TRBD2. Per germline, CDR1 ENHRY and CDR2 SYGVKD. The CDR3 runs 16 residues. The trim removed 0 bases at V and 4 bases at J, leaving 3 bases unmatched. The CDR3 loop reads CAISESLAGRYNEQFF. CDR3 DNA sequence: TGTGCCATCAGTGAGTCACTAGCGGGGAGGTACAATGAGCAGTTCTTC.

CDR3 in amino acids: CASSMEGFNEQYF. The DNA of the CDR3 is TGTGCCAGTAGTATGGAGGGGTTCAACGAGCAGTACTTC. The chain recombines TRBV19 with TRBJ2-7, with D perhaps matching TRBD2 (6 bases). The CDR3 has 13 residues. Germline V gives CDR1 LNHDA, CDR2 SQIVND (reference sequence). Trimming stripped 3 bases from V and 5 bases from J, with 11 bases between.

The chain links TRBV19 to TRBJ2-5; 10 nucleotides align to TRBD2. Trimming took 3 bases from V and 1 from J; bases not matched to a gene: 5. Per the germline V gene, CDR1 is LNHDA and CDR2 is SQIVND (reference sequence). The CDR3 length is 16 residues. CDR3 in amino acids: CASSMVLAGTQETQYF. The CDR3 coding sequence is TGTGCCAGTAGTATGGTACTAGCGGGGACCCAAGAGACCCAGTACTTC. The full variable domain, its missing parts supplied by reference TRBV19 and TRBJ2-5, is DGGITQSPKYLFRKEGQNVTLSCEQNLNHDAMYWYRQDPGQGLRLIYYSQIVNDFQKGDIAEGYSVSREKKESFPLTVTSAQKNPTAFYLCASSMVLAGTQETQYFGPGTRLLVL.

J is TRBJ1-4 and V is TRBV27, with a weak D call TRBD1 (5 bases). The CDR3 length is 15 residues. CDR1 is MNHEY, CDR2 SMNVEV, per germline (reference sequence). Trimming left V 5 bases short and J 4 bases short, with 14 bases between. The CDR3 DNA reads as TGTGCCAGCAGTGGGGAGCGGGGCAATAATGAAAAACTGTTTTTT. This gives the protein CASSGERGNNEKLFF.

This clone was detected a few times. The rearrangement uses TRBV7-8 and TRBJ2-7; TRBD2 agrees at 7 bases. The junction had 12 bases not matched to a gene; V was cut back by 7 bases and J by 3 bases. CDR1 is SGHVS, CDR2 FQNEAQ, per germline. This CDR3 spans 15 amino acids. This CDR3 reads CASTPDGGGFYEQYF. Written as DNA, the CDR3 is TGTGCCAGCACCCCGGACGGGGGAGGGTTCTACGAGCAGTACTTC. The variable domain in full, completed from reference TRBV7-8 and TRBJ2-7, reads GAGVSQSPRYKVAKRGQDVALRCDPISGHVSLFWYQQALGQGPEFLTYFQNEAQLDKSGLPSDRFFAERPEGSVSTLKIQRTQQEDSAVYLCASTPDGGGFYEQYFGPGTRLTVT.

DNA of the CDR3: TGTGCCAGCAGTTTCAGGAATAGCAATCAGCCCCAGCATTTT. This gives the protein CASSFRNSNQPQHF. The chain is built from TRBV27 and TRBJ1-5; D is undetermined. CDR1 and CDR2 (germline): MNHEY, SMNVEV (reference sequence). This CDR3 is 14 amino acids long. V was shortened by 3 bases and J by 0 bases, with 6 bases between the two germline ends.

On this clone: The sample contains more than one DNA sequence encoding this CDR3. The genes are TRBV5-1 and TRBJ2-5; 13 bases align to TRBD2. Trimming cost V 0 bases and J 2 bases; bases outside gene matches: 1. The CDR3 is 16 residues long. Germline lookup yields CDR1 SGHRS and CDR2 YFSETQ. The CDR3 DNA reads TGCGCCAGCAGCTTGGGACTAGCGGGGGGTCAAGAGACCCAGTACTTC. It yields the protein CASSLGLAGGQETQYF.

The CDR3 is CASSFMGLGAEAFF. The DNA of the CDR3 is TGTGCCAGCAGCTTTATGGGCCTGGGGGCCGAAGCTTTCTTT. The rearrangement links TRBV7-9 to TRBJ1-1; tentative D call: TRBD1 (6 bases). Germline CDR1 is SEHNR and CDR2 is FQNEAQ (reference sequence). This CDR3 has 14 amino acids. The V end lost 3 bases, the J end lost 8 bases, and 16 bases lay between the germline ends.